The present T cell receptor beta chain was sequenced within a study of beta chain features in type 1 diabetes. Whole-study context: The study found patients and healthy donors alike in age, gender and cell yields. Study-wide findings and caveats: Within the patient group, naive, central memory and Treg TCRB repertoires appeared more similar to each other than within healthy donors.

Regarding this clone: Its matching antigen is unknown.

Via CD45RO/CCR7/CD25/CD127/CD95/CD27, cells of the CD4+ naive, central memory, regulatory and stem cell-like memory subsets were sorted. The V gene's germline CDR1 is SGHRS and CDR2 YFSETQ. The CDR3 loop spans 13 amino acids. V was trimmed by 0 bases and J by 4 bases, leaving 5 bases between them. Sequencing targeted expressed TCRB transcripts, as all isolated RNA had been reverse transcribed. Regulatory, naive and central memory T cell samples averaged approximately 3.4 million reads. Sequencing used immunoSEQ multiplex PCR; TCRdb keeps in-frame clones, though not all of them. The sample has some 240,000 clones; roughly 11% are singletons.

Input material: central memory CD4+ T cells from blood. This sequence originates from a man aged 18 to 35 in good health. This chain joins TRBV5-1 and TRBJ2-1; D unresolved. For the CDR3, the DNA is TGCGCCAGCAGCTTGGGGGTATACAATGAGCAGTTCTTC. This sequence encodes CASSLGVYNEQFF.